These 8 T cell receptor beta chains were all obtained from the same sample, sequenced in a study of shared clonotypes between healthy human individuals. Some clones are missing from TCRdb's copy, which holds only in-frame ones; the method was immunoSEQ multiplex PCR. The table lists about 980,000 clones, about three quarters of them singletons. Sequencing used memory CD4+ T cells sorted from blood. The sample's subset: CD45RA-negative fraction. The receptors originated from a man aged 18 to 29 in good health.

This clone was observed a few times. The V and J genes are TRBV19 and TRBJ1-1; D call uncertain. Trimming took off 3 bases at V and 3 bases at J, with 14 bases between the two ends. The CDR3 consists of 15 residues. From germline, CDR1 is LNHDA and CDR2 SQIVND (reference sequence). The CDR3 loop reads CASSIGPRSDTEAFF. Written as DNA, the CDR3 is TGTGCCAGTAGTATCGGTCCGCGGAGTGACACTGAAGCTTTCTTT.

There are a few counts of this clone. The chain carries TRBV11-2 and TRBJ1-3, with 8 bases lining up with TRBD1. Germline trimming cut 3 bases from V and 2 bases from J; bases unmatched to any gene: 0. This CDR3 is built from 14 residues. In germline, CDR1 is SGHAT, CDR2 FQNNGV. This chain's CDR3 is CASSLDRAGNTIYF. The CDR3 DNA reads TGTGCCAGCAGCTTGGACAGGGCTGGAAACACCATATATTTT.

This clone has just one count. The chain is built from TRBV2 and TRBJ2-7; TRBD2 matches 11 bases. The CDR3 runs 16 residues. V shed 2 bases and J 3 bases; nucleotides not matched to a gene: 6. CDR1 SNHLY and CDR2 FYNNEI come from the germline V gene. This CDR3 is CASSELTSGSRYEQYF. Written as DNA, the CDR3 is TGTGCCAGCAGTGAACTAACTAGCGGGAGCCGCTACGAGCAGTACTTC. Using reference TRBV2 and TRBJ2-7 for the parts outside the CDR3, the full variable domain is EPEVTQTPSHQVTQMGQEVILRCVPISNHLYFYWYRQILGQKVEFLVSFYNNEISEKSEIFDDQFSVERPDGSNFTLKIRSTKLEDSAMYFCASSELTSGSRYEQYFGPGTRLTVT.

In its sample, this clone was seen many times. The rearrangement uses TRBV6-1 and TRBJ1-1; D unclear. The CDR3 totals 13 residues. Germline CDR1 is MNHNS and CDR2 is SASEGT. Deletions cut 8 bases from V and 3 bases from J, with 13 bases between. The CDR3 spells CASVGRWDTEAFF. The DNA of the CDR3 is TGTGCCAGCGTAGGCAGGTGGGACACTGAAGCTTTCTTT.

V is TRBV6-1 and J is TRBJ1-2; no reliable D call. From germline, CDR1 is MNHNS and CDR2 SASEGT. The V end lost 1 base, the J end lost 8 bases, and 17 bases lay between the germline ends. The CDR3 totals 15 residues. The CDR3 DNA follows: TGTGCCAGCAGTGAAGATTATTTGAAGGGAACCGGCTACACCTTC. Its translation is CASSEDYLKGTGYTF.

The genes are TRBV18 and TRBJ1-2; no definite D call. V lost 1 base, J lost 3 bases, and 3 bases lay in between. The CDR3 is 12 residues long. Per germline, CDR1 KGHSH and CDR2 LQKENI. The CDR3 DNA follows: TGTGCCAGCTCACCACAGTACTATGGCTACACCTTC. It specifies CASSPQYYGYTF.

The V call is TRBV5-4, the J call TRBJ1-4, with D hard to call. The CDR3 consists of 14 residues. Trimming took off 0 bases at V and 8 bases at J, with 11 bases between the two ends. Germline CDR1 reads SGHNT; CDR2 reads YYREEE (reference sequence). The CDR3 nucleotides are TGTGCCAGCAGCTTGGGTGGGAGATTCGAAAAACTGTTTTTT. Translating gives CASSLGGRFEKLFF. Full variable domain (outside the CDR3, taken from reference TRBV5-4 and TRBJ1-4): ETGVTQSPTHLIKTRGQQVTLRCSSQSGHNTVSWYQQALGQGPQFIFQYYREEENGRGNFPPRFSGLQFPNYSSELNVNALELDDSALYLCASSLGGRFEKLFFGSGTQLSVL.

The chain links TRBV14 to TRBJ1-2; D is undetermined. Trimming left V 5 bases short and J 8 bases short, with 15 bases between. CDR3 size: 13 residues. Germline CDR1 SGHDN, CDR2 FVKESK. This chain's CDR3 is CASSAITAQGYTF. CDR3 sequence (DNA): TGTGCCAGCAGCGCAATAACCGCCCAGGGCTACACCTTC.